Presented here are 17 T cell receptor beta chains from one specimen sequenced in a study of response to subunit inactivated influenza vaccine. TCRdb used MiXCR to reprocess the RT-PCR reads, holding one entry per CDR3 protein. The sample holds around 650,000 distinct CDR3 sequences, approximately 15% seen once. The sequenced sample was PBMCs from blood, obtained roughly 12 days after vaccination. The receptors shown here come from a man aged 45-65 years who received an inactivated influenza vaccine.

The chain carries TRBV5-1 and TRBJ2-1, with D possibly called TRBD1 or TRBD2 (6 bases each). CDR1 SGHRS and CDR2 YFSETQ come from the germline V gene. The V and J ends lost 5 bases and 2 bases respectively, with 17 bases between them. CDR3 size: 16 residues. The CDR3 spells CASSSGGGHAYNEQFF. The CDR3 DNA is TGCGCCAGCAGTAGCGGAGGGGGACATGCCTACAATGAGCAGTTCTTC.

This clonotype was counted many times. One end of the junction varies from germline; a read error may be responsible. The genes are TRBV5-1 and TRBJ2-1; 8 bases line up with TRBD2. CDR3 length: 15 amino acids. CDR1 and CDR2 (germline): SGHRS, YFSETQ. The CDR3 DNA sequence: TGTGCCAGCAGCTTAGGGACTAGCTCCTACAATGAGCAGTTCTTC. It codes for CASSLGTSSYNEQFF.

This clonotype came up a few times. The genes are TRBV20-1 and TRBJ2-7; tentative D call: TRBD1 (6 bases). V lost 0 bases to trimming and J lost 4 bases, with 13 bases between them. This CDR3 spans 14 amino acids. Germline-derived CDR1 and CDR2 are DFQATT and SNEGSKA (reference sequence). For the CDR3, the DNA is TGCAGTGCTAGAGATACCAGGGGTCGATACGAGCAGTACTTC. This translates into CSARDTRGRYEQYF.

The chain employs TRBV18 and TRBJ2-6; unclear D gene. V lost 5 bases and J lost 0, with 8 bases in between. There are 15 residues in the CDR3. CDR1 is KGHSH, CDR2 LQKENI, per germline. CDR3 bases: TGTGCCAGCTCAATCGGGTTCTCTGGGGCCAACGTCCTGACTTTC. It specifies CASSIGFSGANVLTF.

V and J are TRBV5-1 and TRBJ2-2; TRBD1 aligns across 7 bases. The V gene's germline CDR1 is SGHRS and CDR2 YFSETQ. The CDR3 has 16 amino acids. V lost 4 bases and J lost 0; bases outside the gene matches: 6. CDR3 sequence (DNA): TGCGCCAGCAGCACCCGGACAGGCGCGAACACCGGGGAGCTGTTTTTT. Translation gives CASSTRTGANTGELFF.

A word on this clonotype: The junction departs from the called germline gene at one end, perhaps through a read error. The V and J genes are TRBV10-1 and TRBJ1-1; D gene uncertain. Germline values: CDR1 WNHNN, CDR2 SYGVQD (reference sequence). This CDR3 region has 13 residues. CDR3 bases: TGCGCCAGCAGTGGGTCAGGTGGACGGGAAGTTTTCTTT. Encoded protein: CASSGSGGREVFF.

This clonotype came up a few times. The chain recombines TRBV6-2 or TRBV6-3 with TRBJ1-1, with TRBD1 as a possible D gene (5 bases). The CDR3 contains 14 residues. Trimming cost V 9 bases and J 0 bases, with 14 bases left between them. The germline V gene has CDR1 MNHEY and CDR2 SVGEGT. The DNA of the CDR3 is TGTGCCAGGGGGGAGCGAGGAATGAACACTGAAGCTTTCTTT. As protein: CARGERGMNTEAFF.

The table lists this clonotype with a few counts. The chain links TRBV28 to TRBJ1-4; unclear D gene. This CDR3 spans 15 amino acids. Germline CDR1 reads MDHEN; CDR2 reads SYDVKM. Trimming took off 5 bases at V and 8 bases at J, with 18 bases between the two ends. CDR3 in amino acids: CASSLFHGGREKLFF. The CDR3 bases are TGTGCCAGCAGTCTATTTCACGGAGGGAGAGAAAAACTGTTTTTT.

This clonotype has only a few counts. The CDR3 DNA sequence: TGCAGCGTTAGGGCAGTCGGTAGGGAGCTGTTTTTT. It translates to CSVRAVGRELFF. The gene calls are TRBV29-1 and TRBJ2-2; D unclear. From germline, CDR1 is SQVTM and CDR2 ANQGSEA. The V gene lost 5 bases and the J gene lost 9 bases, with 13 bases spanning the gap. The CDR3 contains 12 residues.

This chain connects TRBV3-1 to TRBJ2-2; the D is unclear. CDR1 is LGHDT and CDR2 is YNNKEL in the germline V gene (reference sequence). The CDR3 is 14 amino acids. V was pared by 2 bases and J by 3 bases, with 7 bases between. The chain's CDR3 is CASSQFGDTGELFF. The CDR3 DNA sequence: TGTGCCAGCAGCCAATTCGGCGACACCGGGGAGCTGTTTTTT.

This clonotype appeared many times. V usage is TRBV20-1 and J usage is TRBJ2-3, with D hard to call. CDR3 length equals 15 residues. Trimming stripped 1 base from V and 6 bases from J, with 17 bases between. The germline V gene encodes CDR1 DFQATT and CDR2 SNEGSKA (reference sequence). The CDR3, as DNA: TGCAGTGCTAGAGGACTGGAAGGTTTCGGGGATACGCAGTATTTT. Its translation: CSARGLEGFGDTQYF.

The rearrangement joins TRBV5-6 to TRBJ1-1, with D possibly TRBD1 on 5 matching bases. This CDR3 contains 14 residues. CDR1 SGHDT and CDR2 YYEEEE come from the germline V gene. V lost 2 bases and J 2 bases, leaving 10 bases between the germline ends. CDR3 DNA sequence: TGTGCCAGCAGCTTCAGGGCTTCTAACACTGAAGCTTTCTTT. Translated: CASSFRASNTEAFF.

Points on this clonotype: An end of the junction does not agree with germline; a read error may underlie this. The V gene is TRBV10-3, the J gene TRBJ2-1; possibly TRBD1 for D (5 bases). Per germline, CDR1 ENHRY and CDR2 SYGVKD. This CDR3 spans 13 amino acids. For the CDR3, the DNA is TGTGCCATCAGTGCAGGCTCGACGGTGGCGGACATCTTC. Protein: CAISAGSTVADIF.

This chain joins TRBV6-2 or TRBV6-3 and TRBJ1-1; D possibly corresponds to TRBD1 (6 bases). This CDR3 is built from 16 residues. The germline V gene has CDR1 MNHEY and CDR2 SVGEGT. V gave up 4 bases and J gave up 0 bases, with 15 bases separating them. This chain's CDR3 is CASSWDTGSMNTEAFF. CDR3 bases: TGTGCCAGCAGTTGGGACACCGGGTCCATGAACACTGAAGCTTTCTTT.

The table lists this clonotype with a few counts. The chain is built from TRBV30 and TRBJ1-2; no reliable D call. V shed 4 bases and J shed 8 bases, with 17 bases lying between them. Germline loops: CDR1 GTSNPN, CDR2 SVGIG (reference sequence). CDR3 length: 13 residues. The CDR3 DNA reads TGTGCCTGGATACCGAATGGGGTTGGCGGCTACACCTTC. This gives the protein CAWIPNGVGGYTF.

Comment on this clonotype: A much larger clone is a single base away; this may be a read error. The chain has TRBV10-3 and TRBJ1-5; 7 bases map to TRBD1. With 8 bases clipped from V and 3 bases from J, the junction kept 7 bases outside the gene matches. Germline CDR1 is ENHRY and CDR2 is SYGVKD. This CDR3 region has 14 residues. The CDR3 loop reads CAIRVGTDNQPQHF. The CDR3 DNA is TGTGCCATCCGTGTTGGGACAGACAATCAGCCCCAGCATTTT.

The chain combines TRBV6-2 or TRBV6-3 with TRBJ1-5; 8 bases line up with TRBD1. The CDR3 has 12 residues. The V gene's germline CDR1 is MNHEY and CDR2 SVGEGT. The ends lost 6 bases at V and 6 bases at J; junction bases unmatched: 1. Written as DNA, the CDR3 is TGTGCCAGCAGAGACAGGGGTCAGCCCCAGCATTTT. This translates into CASRDRGQPQHF.